This T cell receptor (beta chain) is from a study of read filtering for tumor transcriptome and immune sequencing. V was pared by 5 bases and J by 8 bases, with 10 bases of the junction left unmatched. CDR1 and CDR2 (germline): SGHRS, YFSETQ. The CDR3 is 14 residues long. This library used roughly 400 ng RNA and molecular barcoded adaptors spanning alpha/delta and beta/gamma chains. TCRdb processed the reads anew with MiXCR; each CDR3 protein has one entry. This sample has fewer than 100,000 distinct CDR3 sequences; roughly an eighth occur once, and the top ten carry 15%. V is TRBV5-1 and J is TRBJ2-1, with 7 nucleotides matching TRBD2. This TCR came from a donor aged 40 or over with multiple myeloma. The sample was a population of CD138-negative cells sorted from bone marrow. CDR3 bases: TGCGCCAGCAGTATTAGCGGGCCCGCGGATGAGCAGTTCTTC. Its protein product is CASSISGPADEQFF.